These 30 T cell receptor beta chains originate from one sample sequenced in a study of blood T cells in healthy people across ages (dated by TCRdb to 2014 to 2015). Receptor libraries were prepared by 5' RACE. Sequencing instrument: Illumina HiSeq 2500. A second PCR of roughly 6 to 11 cycles was run with a J-beta primer mix and a sample-barcoded 5' primer. TCRdb itself trimmed the public reads at Q25 with fastp, ran MiXCR and retained productive beta chains. Merged by CDR3 protein, the rows form single entries marked with the most common genes and DNA. Here the sample has about 800,000 distinct CDR3 sequences; 20% to 25% occur a single time. Under 4.5% of the sample goes to the ten largest clones. These data were likewise used in another study, on T cells of mothers and their children.

The sequenced material came from blood. The receptors originated from a boy aged 5 to 17 in good health.

This clonotype has more than one count but fewer than ten. The chain links TRBV30 to TRBJ2-2; D gene uncertain. V shed 0 bases and J shed 5 bases, with 4 bases lying between them. Germline assignment: CDR1 GTSNPN and CDR2 SVGIG (reference sequence). CDR3 length: 12 residues. The CDR3 DNA sequence: TGTGCCTGGAGTGTATATACCGGGGAGCTGTTTTTT. It yields the protein CAWSVYTGELFF.

The J gene is TRBJ2-7, the V gene TRBV15; TRBD1 agrees at 8 bases. The CDR3 spans 14 residues. The V and J ends lost 7 bases and 6 bases, in that order; junction bases with no gene match: 11. Germline V gene data show CDR1 as LNHNV and CDR2 as YYDKDF (reference sequence). For the CDR3, the DNA is TGTGCCACCACCGAGGCCAACACAGGGGGCGAGCAGTACTTC. Amino acids: CATTEANTGGEQYF. Looking up the rest from reference TRBV15 and TRBJ2-7 gives the full variable domain: DAMVIQNPRYQVTQFGKPVTLSCSQTLNHNVMYWYQQKSSQAPKLLFHYYDKDFNNEADTPDNFQSRRPNTSFCFLDIRSPGLGDTAMYLCATTEANTGGEQYFGPGTRLTVT.

In its sample, this clonotype was seen a few times. The J gene is TRBJ1-5, the V gene TRBV7-9, with 10 bases lining up with TRBD1. The germline V gene encodes CDR1 SEHNR and CDR2 FQNEAQ (reference sequence). The CDR3 loop spans 17 amino acids. The V gene end was trimmed by 5 bases and the J gene end by 2 bases; junction bases not matched to a gene: 9. In DNA form, the CDR3 reads TGTGCCAGCAGCCCCGGGACAGGGGCAGAGGGCAATCAGCCCCAGCATTTT. Protein sequence: CASSPGTGAEGNQPQHF.

The chain employs TRBV2 and TRBJ2-7, with 9 bases matching TRBD1. Germline V gene data show CDR1 as SNHLY and CDR2 as FYNNEI. The CDR3 totals 15 residues. Trimming at V came to 6 bases and at J to 6 bases, leaving 12 bases not matched to a gene. CDR3 sequence: CASREDRGRLGEQYF. For the CDR3, the DNA is TGTGCCAGCAGGGAGGACAGGGGCAGATTAGGCGAGCAGTACTTC.

The chain is built from TRBV20-1 and TRBJ2-7; TRBD1 matches 11 bases. The CDR3 is 16 amino acids. V was clipped by 6 bases and J by 3 bases; unmatched bases: 13. Germline CDR1 is DFQATT and CDR2 is SNEGSKA (reference sequence). The CDR3 DNA reads TGCAGTGCCTTGCCGGGACCGGGACAGGGGGACTACGAGCAGTACTTC. Translating gives CSALPGPGQGDYEQYF.

The rearrangement joins TRBV25-1 to TRBJ2-6; D is perhaps TRBD2 (5 bases). V lost 1 base to trimming and J lost 0 bases, with 13 bases between them. The CDR3 runs to 18 residues. The germline gives CDR1 MGHDK, CDR2 SYGVNS. CDR3 nucleotide sequence: TGTGCCAGCAGTGAATTTGGAGGCTTCCACTCTGGGGCCAACGTCCTGACTTTC. It is translated as CASSEFGGFHSGANVLTF.

The chain recombines TRBV20-1 with TRBJ2-2; 9 bases are shared with TRBD1. Germline CDR1 reads DFQATT; CDR2 reads SNEGSKA (reference sequence). The junction had 6 bases not matched to a gene; V was cut back by 4 bases and J by 6 bases. This CDR3 is 14 amino acids long. The CDR3, as DNA: TGCAGTGCTAAGCCGGACAGGGGTGCCGGGGAGCTGTTTTTT. This gives the protein CSAKPDRGAGELFF.

This rearrangement joins TRBV7-2 to TRBJ2-1, with unresolved D. Germline V CDR1 and CDR2: SGHTA, FQGNSA. The CDR3 length is 15 residues. V was shortened by 5 bases and J by 0 bases, with 11 bases between the two germline ends. This chain's CDR3 is CASSLQADSYNEQFF. The CDR3 DNA reads TGTGCCAGCAGCCTCCAGGCCGACTCCTACAATGAGCAGTTCTTC.

The genes are TRBV6-2 or TRBV6-3 and TRBJ2-5; 11 bases map to TRBD1. The CDR3 length is 17 residues. V lost 0 bases and J lost 9; bases outside the gene matches: 12. Germline CDR1 is MNHEY and CDR2 is SVGEGT. CDR3 region: CASSYSKDRGHRMAQYF. The DNA for the CDR3 is TGTGCCAGCAGTTACTCCAAGGACAGGGGGCATCGAATGGCCCAGTACTTC.

About this clonotype: Relative to the germline gene, one junction end is altered; a read error may explain this. The gene calls are TRBV29-1 and TRBJ2-5; D may be TRBD1 or TRBD2 (5 bases each). Per germline, CDR1 SQVTM and CDR2 ANQGSEA. The CDR3 covers 13 residues. The CDR3 here is CGVGWGTEETQYF. The DNA of the CDR3 is TGCGGCGTCGGCTGGGGGACCGAAGAGACCCAGTACTTC.

V and J are TRBV2 and TRBJ2-5; tentative D call: TRBD1 (5 bases). V was clipped by 2 bases and J by 2 bases, with 15 bases between them. CDR3 size: 16 residues. Germline V CDR1 and CDR2: SNHLY, FYNNEI. The CDR3 reads CASSEWGDTIQETQYF. CDR3 nucleotides: TGTGCCAGCAGTGAATGGGGCGATACAATTCAAGAGACCCAGTACTTC.

The genes are TRBV5-1 and TRBJ2-5, with D hard to call. The J call may be mistaken, given a closer DNA end match to TRBJ2-1. The CDR3 contains 12 residues. CDR1 SGHRS and CDR2 YFSETQ come from the germline V gene. The chain's CDR3 is CASRLPGNEQFF. CDR3 sequence (DNA): TGCGCCAGTCGACTCCCTGGCAATGAGCAGTTCTTC.

This clonotype has just a few counts. The rearrangement uses TRBV29-1 and TRBJ2-5; D gene uncertain. Looked up from germline, CDR1 is SQVTM and CDR2 is ANQGSEA. The V and J ends lost 4 bases and 5 bases respectively, with 17 bases between them. This CDR3 comprises 14 residues. As DNA, the CDR3 is TGCAGCGTTGCCGGATTAGGTGACCGGGAGACCCAGTACTTC. It translates to CSVAGLGDRETQYF.

This clonotype was counted only a few times. The chain has TRBV29-1 and TRBJ1-2; D is possibly TRBD1 (5 bases). In germline, CDR1 is SQVTM, CDR2 ANQGSEA. The V gene lost 3 bases and the J gene lost 4 bases, with 18 bases spanning the gap. The CDR3 length is 15 residues. The CDR3 region has the DNA TGCAGCGTTGAGGGGGGGACCCTATCCTCCTATGGCTACACCTTC. As protein: CSVEGGTLSSYGYTF.

This clonotype was counted only a few times. One end of the junction varies from germline; a read error may be responsible. The chain's CDR3 is CASSPQGGLTGGLFF. Written as DNA, the CDR3 is TGTGCCAGCAGCCCGCAGGGGGGCCTCACCGGGGGGCTGTTTTTT. The chain links TRBV4-2 to TRBJ2-2; D might be TRBD1 (7 bases). The CDR3 runs to 15 residues. Germline V gene data show CDR1 as LGHNA and CDR2 as YNFKEQ.

This chain links TRBV5-1 with TRBJ2-7; 7 nucleotides align to TRBD2. Per the germline V gene, CDR1 is SGHRS and CDR2 is YFSETQ. The CDR3 is made up of 14 amino acids. Germline trimming cut 5 bases from V and 4 bases from J; bases unmatched to any gene: 9. This CDR3 is CASRLLAEGYEQYF. For the CDR3, the DNA is TGCGCCAGCAGGCTGCTAGCGGAAGGTTACGAGCAGTACTTC.

The chain carries TRBV29-1 and TRBJ1-2; perhaps TRBD1 as D (6 bases). The germline CDR1 and CDR2 sequences are SQVTM and ANQGSEA. The ends were cut back, 6 bases at V and 0 bases at J, with 11 bases in the middle. This CDR3 contains 13 residues. CDR3 bases: TGCAGCGTGAAACAGGGAGCTAACTATGGCTACACCTTC. Translated: CSVKQGANYGYTF.

Written as DNA, the CDR3 is TGTGCCAGCAGCCAATCGGGGACAGGGGAACGGAAACTGTTTTTT. Amino acids: CASSQSGTGERKLFF. The rearrangement uses TRBV28 and TRBJ1-4, with 10 bases fitting TRBD1. The CDR3 runs 15 residues. Germline V CDR1 and CDR2: MDHEN, SYDVKM. The V segment lost 6 bases and the J segment 11 bases; nucleotides outside the gene matches: 12.

The J gene is TRBJ1-2, the V gene TRBV7-9, with TRBD1 identical over 7 bases. CDR3 size: 14 residues. Germline trimming cut 5 bases from V and 3 bases from J; bases unmatched to any gene: 6. The germline CDR1 and CDR2 sequences are SEHNR and FQNEAQ (reference sequence). CDR3 loop: CASSPTGTDYGYTF. The CDR3 DNA is TGTGCCAGCAGCCCCACCGGGACAGACTATGGCTACACCTTC.

This clonotype occurred a few times. The V and J genes are TRBV6-5 and TRBJ2-7; D gene uncertain. Germline values: CDR1 MNHEY, CDR2 SVGAGI. This CDR3 is built from 13 residues. Deletions cut 4 bases from V and 6 bases from J, with 13 bases between. The CDR3 bases are TGTGCCAGCAGTTCCCTCACGGTTCCCGAGCAGTACTTC. Protein product: CASSSLTVPEQYF.

This clonotype was seen a few times. This chain joins TRBV6-5 and TRBJ1-1; 8 bases fit TRBD1. The germline V gene has CDR1 MNHEY and CDR2 SVGAGI. J was trimmed by 4 bases and V by 4 bases; bases with no gene match: 8. CDR3 length equals 15 residues. The CDR3 loop reads CASSWNTGGSTEAFF. CDR3 nucleotide sequence: TGTGCCAGCAGTTGGAACACAGGGGGATCCACTGAAGCTTTCTTT.

This clonotype has at least ten counts. J is TRBJ2-1 and V is TRBV28, with D possibly TRBD1 on 6 matching bases. V was pared by 7 bases and J by 3 bases, with 13 bases between. Per germline, CDR1 MDHEN and CDR2 SYDVKM. CDR3 length: 14 amino acids. In DNA, the CDR3 is TGTGCCAGCACCCCGGACAGATTCTACAATGAGCAGTTCTTC. Amino acids: CASTPDRFYNEQFF.

The chain has TRBV12-3 or TRBV12-4 and TRBJ1-2, with D possibly being TRBD1 (5 bases). Trimming left V 5 bases short and J 0 bases short, with 16 bases between. The CDR3 is 16 residues long. The CDR3 sequence: CASSLPGTVTNYGYTF. Written as DNA, the CDR3 is TGTGCCAGCAGTCTACCCGGGACGGTAACTAACTATGGCTACACCTTC.

V usage is TRBV7-2 and J usage is TRBJ2-1, with no clear D. The J call may be mistaken, given a closer DNA end match to TRBJ2-5. The CDR3 runs 13 residues. Germline V gives CDR1 SGHTA, CDR2 FQGNSA. Here the CDR3 DNA reads TGTGCCAGCAGCTTATCTAGATCCGAGACCCAGTACTTC. This encodes CASSLSRSETQYF.

This clonotype was seen a few times. The genes are TRBV20-1 and TRBJ1-5; D unclear. The CDR3 has 13 residues. V was shortened by 1 base and J by 7 bases, with 11 bases between the two germline ends. The V gene's germline CDR1 is DFQATT and CDR2 SNEGSKA (reference sequence). The CDR3 loop reads CSARVVGVQPQHF. The DNA for the CDR3 is TGCAGTGCTAGAGTAGTAGGAGTACAGCCCCAGCATTTT.

The gene calls are TRBV5-4 and TRBJ2-5; 9 bases map to TRBD2. The DNA end is more similar to TRBJ2-7, so the J call may be wrong. The germline CDR1 and CDR2 sequences are SGHNT and YYREEE (reference sequence). The length of the CDR3 is 16 residues. CDR3 in DNA: TGTGCCAGCAGCGGAGGAAGCGGGAGGACCTTCTACGAGCAGTACTTC. Encoded protein: CASSGGSGRTFYEQYF.

This chain links TRBV29-1 with TRBJ2-3; perhaps TRBD2 as D (5 bases). Germline CDR1 SQVTM, CDR2 ANQGSEA. The CDR3 is made up of 15 amino acids. Trimming removed 3 bases at V and 3 bases at J, with 16 bases between. Here the CDR3 DNA reads TGCAGCGTTGATGGTAGCGCGCGAGGTACAGATACGCAGTATTTT. It specifies CSVDGSARGTDTQYF.

This clonotype appeared a single time. The rearrangement links TRBV12-3 or TRBV12-4 to TRBJ2-2; a weak D match, TRBD2 (6 bases). The CDR3 consists of 19 residues. V was pared by 2 bases and J by 1 base, with 20 bases between. The CDR3 DNA follows: TGTGCCAGCAGTTTACGGGCCCGCGGACTATCACAGAACACCGGGGAGCTGTTTTTT. This translates into CASSLRARGLSQNTGELFF.

Turning to this clonotype: Its ends do not fully match the called genes, so a read error is possible. The rearrangement joins TRBV4-3 to TRBJ2-1, with D perhaps TRBD1 or TRBD2 (6 bases each). The CDR3 consists of 17 residues. Germline V CDR1 and CDR2: LGHNA, YSLEER. The CDR3 coding sequence is TGCGCCAGCAGCCAAGATAGGGGGGTCCACGCCTACAACGAGCAGTTCTTC. Encoded protein: CASSQDRGVHAYNEQFF.

The J gene is TRBJ2-5, the V gene TRBV29-1; 9 nucleotides align to TRBD2. The end of the DNA is better explained by TRBJ2-1, so the J call may be wrong. The CDR3 length is 14 residues. Germline V gives CDR1 SQVTM, CDR2 ANQGSEA. The CDR3 DNA reads TGCAGCGTTGACGGGCGGGGGGGCCTCAATGAGCAGTTCTTC. It specifies CSVDGRGGLNEQFF.